The source of this T cell receptor (beta chain) is a study of cytomegalovirus exposure and HLA in healthy donors. Study-wide context: Researchers previously reported finding roughly 120 million unique TCR beta sequences from about 200 million T cells.

Both 60 Vbeta primers and 13 Jbeta primers went into the PCR. TCRdb's table, derived via immunoSEQ multiplex PCR, lists solely in-frame clones and lacks some. The sample contains about 250,000 clones, 65% to 85% of which appear only once. The CDR3 loop spans 19 amino acids. V was pared by 5 bases and J by 4 bases, with 21 bases of the junction left unmatched. Germline loops: CDR1 SGHVS, CDR2 FQNEAQ. V is TRBV7-8 and J is TRBJ1-2, with 8 bases identical to TRBD1. The specimen sequenced was PBMCs. This TCR was recovered from a female donor in good health and CMV-seronegative. The CDR3 loop is CASSLDPIGQGAPSYGYTF. In DNA, the CDR3 is TGTGCCAGCAGCCTGGACCCGATTGGGCAGGGGGCGCCGAGCTATGGCTACACCTTC.